This T cell receptor beta chain originates from a study of Graves' ophthalmopathy and Graves' hyperthyroidism. This clonotype was counted many times. The stable label applied to hyperthyroidism with no ophthalmopathy within 18 months of follow-up. Per germline, CDR1 SEHNR and CDR2 FQNEAQ (reference sequence). The CDR3 totals 11 residues. Transcripts of RNA were the source for amplifying TCR beta CDR3 regions. First-round RT-PCR used HTBI primers; second-round multiplex PCR followed. In TCRdb, the multiplex PCR reads were re-called with MiXCR into one record per CDR3 protein. Of 400,000 to 450,000 distinct CDR3 sequences in the sample, under 25% were seen once.

The receptor comes from a woman aged 18-35 years with stable Graves' hyperthyroidism. This chain joins TRBV7-9 and TRBJ2-7; a possible D gene is TRBD2 (5 bases). Sequenced material: peripheral blood. Here the CDR3 DNA reads TGTGCTAACGGGCGGGTCCTCGAGCAGTACTTC. This encodes CANGRVLEQYF. The whole variable domain, remainder taken from reference TRBV7-9 and TRBJ2-7, is DTGVSQNPRHKITKRGQNVTFRCDPISEHNRLYWYRQTLGQGPEFLTYFQNEAQLEKSRLLSDRFSAERPKGSFSTLEIQRTEQGDSAMYLCANGRVLEQYFGPGTRLTVT.